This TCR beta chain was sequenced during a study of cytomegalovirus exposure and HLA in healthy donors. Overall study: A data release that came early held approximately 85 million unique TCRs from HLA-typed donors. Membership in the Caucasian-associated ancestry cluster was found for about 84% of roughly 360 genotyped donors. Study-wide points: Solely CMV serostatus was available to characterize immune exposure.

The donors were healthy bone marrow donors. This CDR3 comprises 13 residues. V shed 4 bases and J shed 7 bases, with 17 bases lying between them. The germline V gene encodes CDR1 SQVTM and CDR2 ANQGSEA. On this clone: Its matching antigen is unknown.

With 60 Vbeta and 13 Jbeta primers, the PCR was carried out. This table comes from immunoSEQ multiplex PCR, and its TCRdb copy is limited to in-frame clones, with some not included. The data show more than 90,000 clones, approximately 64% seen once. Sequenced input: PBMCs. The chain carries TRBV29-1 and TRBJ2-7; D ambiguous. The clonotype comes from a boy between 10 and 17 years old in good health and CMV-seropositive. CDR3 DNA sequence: TGCAGCGTTGTAATAGCCTCCCCTGGGGAGCAGTACTTC. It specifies CSVVIASPGEQYF.